The 26 T cell receptor beta chains given below trace back to one sample, sequenced in a study of OX40 agonist ivuxolimab in advanced cancers. The protocol used for the library was the immunoSEQ multiplex PCR assay. Held by TCRdb, this immuneACCESS table contains in-frame sequences only and omits some clones. Under half of the omission traces to an unresolved V gene where checked; the cause of the rest is unknown. The sample records about 22,000 clones, 86% of which are singletons. The top ten hold around 25% of the sample. The input for sequencing was CD4+ or CD8+ T cells sorted from blood, taken in a trial of the OX40 agonist ivuxolimab. The source is an adult with an advanced solid tumor such as melanoma, head and neck, liver or kidney cancer.

The chain employs TRBV27 and TRBJ2-3; the match to TRBD2 covers 10 bases. Germline CDR1 reads MNHEY; CDR2 reads SMNVEV (reference sequence). Trimming removed 5 bases from V and 4 bases from J; junction bases left unmatched: 6. CDR3 length: 15 amino acids. The CDR3 DNA reads as TGTGCCAGCAGTAAGCTAGCGGGAGCCCCAGATACGCAGTATTTT. It encodes CASSKLAGAPDTQYF.

This sequence joins TRBV4-3 and TRBJ2-3; D tentatively fits TRBD1 or TRBD2 (5 bases each). The CDR3 runs to 15 residues. V was pared by 0 bases and J by 4 bases, with 11 bases between. Germline CDR1 LGHNA, CDR2 YSLEER. The DNA of the CDR3 is TGCGCCAGCAGCCAAGATGCCGGGGCTGCAGATACGCAGTATTTT. It translates to CASSQDAGAADTQYF.

This clone was observed once. The CDR3 spells CASSLQGSGSPLHF. As DNA, the CDR3 is TGTGCCAGCAGCTTGCAGGGGAGCGGTTCACCCCTCCACTTT. This chain joins TRBV5-6 and TRBJ1-6; D is perhaps TRBD1 (6 bases). V lost 1 base to trimming and J lost 9 bases, with 11 bases between them. This CDR3 has 14 residues. The germline CDR1 and CDR2 sequences are SGHDT and YYEEEE.

This chain connects TRBV14 to TRBJ2-1; D unresolved. CDR1 and CDR2 from the germline V gene are SGHDN and FVKESK. This CDR3 has 15 residues. V was pared by 5 bases and J by 0 bases, with 11 bases between. Written as DNA, the CDR3 is TGTGCCAGCAGCGCTGGTGCAAGCTCCTACAATGAGCAGTTCTTC. Its protein is CASSAGASSYNEQFF.

The V call is TRBV29-1, the J call TRBJ2-7; 7 nucleotides align to TRBD2. V shed 6 bases and J 0 bases; nucleotides not matched to a gene: 5. This CDR3 has 13 residues. The germline CDR1 and CDR2 sequences are SQVTM and ANQGSEA. The CDR3 bases are TGCAGCGTCCTTAGCGGGTCCTCCTACGAGCAGTACTTC. Translated, it gives CSVLSGSSYEQYF.

The chain has TRBV7-9 and TRBJ2-3, with D perhaps matching TRBD1 (6 bases). Trimming shortened V by 5 bases and J by 6 bases, and 18 bases separated the two germline ends. The CDR3 loop spans 15 amino acids. Germline-derived CDR1 and CDR2 are SEHNR and FQNEAQ (reference sequence). Written as DNA, the CDR3 is TGTGCCAGCAGCCGGGGCAGGGGTCCCATGGATACGCAGTATTTT. Encoded protein: CASSRGRGPMDTQYF. The variable domain in full, with the rest retrieved from reference TRBV7-9 and TRBJ2-3, is DTGVSQNPRHKITKRGQNVTFRCDPISEHNRLYWYRQTLGQGPEFLTYFQNEAQLEKSRLLSDRFSAERPKGSFSTLEIQRTEQGDSAMYLCASSRGRGPMDTQYFGPGTRLTVL.

By frequency in the sample, this clone is medium-sized (0.01 to 0.1%). The chain is built from TRBV4-1 and TRBJ2-2, with TRBD1 identical over 12 bases. From germline, CDR1 is MGHRA and CDR2 YSYEKL. CDR3 length equals 16 residues. Trimming removed 3 bases from V and 5 bases from J; junction bases left unmatched: 4. The chain's CDR3 is CASSHGTGGFTGELFF. CDR3 sequence (DNA): TGCGCCAGCAGCCACGGGACAGGGGGCTTTACCGGGGAGCTGTTTTTT.

This clone was observed a few times. The rearrangement links TRBV7-9 to TRBJ1-1; the D is unclear. The V end was cut by 4 bases, the J end by 10 bases, with 10 bases between. Germline-derived CDR1 and CDR2 are SEHNR and FQNEAQ (reference sequence). The CDR3 has 11 amino acids. This CDR3 is CASSSGSAAFF. For the CDR3, the DNA is TGTGCCAGCAGCTCTGGATCTGCAGCTTTCTTT.

This chain links TRBV15 with TRBJ2-7, with 7 positions matching TRBD1. This CDR3 contains 15 residues. CDR1 and CDR2 from the germline V gene are LNHNV and YYDKDF (reference sequence). Losses at the gene ends were 1 base for V and 3 bases for J; bases not matched to a gene: 6. CDR3 sequence: CATSRGGQGVYEQYF. CDR3 nucleotide sequence: TGTGCCACCAGCAGAGGAGGTCAGGGGGTCTACGAGCAGTACTTC.

The chain couples TRBV9 to TRBJ1-2, with 9 bases fitting TRBD1. The CDR3 is 13 residues long. Germline lookup yields CDR1 SGDLS and CDR2 YYNGEE. After removal of 3 bases from V and 8 bases from J, the junction contained 5 bases not matched to a gene. The DNA of the CDR3 is TGTGCCAGCAGCGACAGGGGGCGCGACGGCTACACCTTC. This sequence encodes CASSDRGRDGYTF.

This chain connects TRBV7-6 to TRBJ1-2, with a weak D call TRBD1 (5 bases). The V and J ends lost 1 base and 8 bases respectively, with 8 bases between them. The CDR3 is 12 amino acids. Looked up from germline, CDR1 is SGHVS and CDR2 is FNYEAQ. The CDR3 region has the DNA TGTGCCAGCAGCTTAGGGGGGGAAGGCTACACCTTC. Translating it yields CASSLGGEGYTF.

The chain uses TRBV6-5 and TRBJ1-1; no definite D call. Trimming stripped 5 bases from V and 3 bases from J, with 7 bases between. Germline V CDR1 and CDR2: MNHEY, SVGAGI. The CDR3 runs 12 residues. CDR3 amino acids: CASSNGDTEAFF. In DNA form, the CDR3 reads TGTGCCAGCAGTAACGGGGACACTGAAGCTTTCTTT.

The chain couples TRBV5-4 to TRBJ2-3; D ambiguous. CDR1 is SGHNT and CDR2 is YYREEE in the germline V gene (reference sequence). This CDR3 contains 14 residues. V was pared by 4 bases and J by 2 bases, with 11 bases between. This CDR3 is CASSNDIDTDTQYF. For the CDR3, the DNA is TGTGCCAGCAGCAACGACATTGACACAGATACGCAGTATTTT.

The V call is TRBV7-9, the J call TRBJ2-1; 13 bases line up with TRBD2. Germline values: CDR1 SEHNR, CDR2 FQNEAQ (reference sequence). This CDR3 has 18 residues. V gave up 8 bases and J gave up 6 bases; unmatched junction bases: 16. The CDR3 protein is CASAPPGGLAGFFNEQFF. The CDR3 DNA reads as TGTGCCAGCGCGCCTCCCGGGGGACTAGCGGGATTTTTCAATGAGCAGTTCTTC.

This sequence joins TRBV4-1 and TRBJ2-7; D is unresolved. This CDR3 is 13 amino acids long. Germline V gives CDR1 MGHRA, CDR2 YSYEKL. Trimming took off 3 bases at V and 4 bases at J, with 10 bases between the two ends. CDR3 sequence reads: CASSHGPNYEQYF. For the CDR3, the DNA is TGCGCCAGCAGCCATGGACCGAATTACGAGCAGTACTTC.

This clone was seen a single time. The chain carries TRBV6-1 and TRBJ2-7; the match to TRBD1 covers 8 bases. The CDR3 runs 15 residues. The germline V gene encodes CDR1 MNHNS and CDR2 SASEGT. The junction had 6 bases not matched to a gene; V was cut back by 3 bases and J by 2 bases. The CDR3 nucleotides read TGTGCCAGCAGTGACTCCGGGACAGGAGCCTACGAGCAGTACTTC. It specifies CASSDSGTGAYEQYF.

The V call is TRBV4-1, the J call TRBJ2-1, with 8 bases fitting TRBD2. V lost 6 bases to trimming and J lost 4 bases; unmatched junction nucleotides: 11. Germline CDR1 MGHRA, CDR2 YSYEKL. The CDR3 extends over 16 amino acids. CDR3 DNA: TGCGCCAGCAGAGATACTAGCGGTCTAGGGTACAATGAGCAGTTCTTC. Protein product: CASRDTSGLGYNEQFF.

This clone came up a few times. The chain employs TRBV29-1 and TRBJ1-1, with D perhaps TRBD1 (6 bases). With 6 bases removed from V and 11 bases from J, the gap between germline ends came to 16 bases. Germline CDR1 SQVTM, CDR2 ANQGSEA. The CDR3 runs to 11 residues. CDR3 loop: CSVSRAGEAFF. The CDR3 DNA follows: TGCAGCGTCAGCAGGGCAGGGGAGGCTTTCTTT. Full variable domain (missing parts from reference TRBV29-1 and TRBJ1-1): SAVISQKPSRDICQRGTSLTIQCQVDSQVTMMFWYRQQPGQSLTLIATANQGSEATYESGFVIDKFPISRPNLTFSTLTVSNMSPEDSSIYLCSVSRAGEAFFGQGTRLTVV.

This rearrangement joins TRBV5-1 to TRBJ1-1, with TRBD1 identical over 10 bases. The CDR3 loop spans 15 amino acids. Germline-derived CDR1 and CDR2 are SGHRS and YFSETQ. V gave up 4 bases and J gave up 2 bases; unmatched junction bases: 5. CDR3 nucleotides: TGCGCCAGCAGCCCCGGGACAGGGGATAACACTGAAGCTTTCTTT. This gives the protein CASSPGTGDNTEAFF.

This clone was counted a few times. The chain uses TRBV19 and TRBJ2-1; 12 bases are shared with TRBD2. This CDR3 region has 17 residues. V dropped 0 bases and J dropped 2; count of bases not matched to a gene: 2. From germline, CDR1 is LNHDA and CDR2 SQIVND (reference sequence). CDR3 in DNA: TGTGCCAGTAGTATAGACCTAGCGGGAGGGGCCTACAATGAGCAGTTCTTC. Protein sequence: CASSIDLAGGAYNEQFF.

The chain carries TRBV30 and TRBJ2-2; D is undetermined. CDR3 length: 13 residues. Trimming pared 2 bases from V and 5 bases from J, leaving 9 bases between. CDR1 GTSNPN and CDR2 SVGIG come from the germline V gene (reference sequence). The CDR3 spells CAWSWLQTGELFF. CDR3 nucleotides: TGTGCCTGGAGTTGGCTACAAACCGGGGAGCTGTTTTTT.

The J gene is TRBJ1-2, the V gene TRBV28; possible D gene TRBD1, 6 bases. This CDR3 is built from 13 residues. V was clipped by 5 bases and J by 6 bases, with 13 bases between them. Germline CDR1 MDHEN, CDR2 SYDVKM. The CDR3 loop is CASSPRGRDGYTF. The CDR3 DNA reads as TGTGCCAGCAGTCCTCGGGGGCGTGATGGCTACACCTTC.

This clone was picked up one time. The chain joins TRBV13 to TRBJ1-5; D gene uncertain. CDR3 size: 16 residues. Germline V gene lookup returns CDR1 PRHDT and CDR2 FYEKMQ (reference sequence). Trimming stripped 5 bases from V and 0 bases from J, with 14 bases between. The CDR3 DNA sequence: TGTGCCAGCAGCCCAAGGATCTGTTATAGCAATCAGCCCCAGCATTTT. Amino acids: CASSPRICYSNQPQHF.

The chain uses TRBV9 and TRBJ2-7, with 15 bases aligning to TRBD2. V was clipped by 4 bases and J by 7 bases; unmatched bases: 6. The germline CDR1 and CDR2 sequences are SGDLS and YYNGEE. This CDR3 has 15 amino acids. CDR3: CASSQGLAGGNEQYF. CDR3 coding DNA: TGTGCCAGCAGCCAGGGACTAGCGGGAGGTAATGAGCAGTACTTC.

This clone was seen a handful of times. This chain uses TRBV5-1 with TRBJ2-7; 8 positions agree with TRBD1. Germline V gives CDR1 SGHRS, CDR2 YFSETQ. V lost 4 bases and J lost 1; bases outside the gene matches: 13. The CDR3 is 17 residues long. CDR3 protein: CASSRDAGGPLSYEQYF. The CDR3 bases are TGCGCCAGCAGCAGGGACGCAGGGGGCCCTCTTTCCTACGAGCAGTACTTC.

The chain recombines TRBV27 with TRBJ1-3; no reliable D call. The CDR3 runs 14 residues. Germline CDR1 is MNHEY and CDR2 is SMNVEV (reference sequence). V dropped 5 bases and J dropped 1 base, with 9 bases sitting between them. This CDR3 is CASSLRSSGNTIYF. The CDR3 nucleotides are TGTGCCAGCAGTCTAAGAAGTTCTGGAAACACCATATATTTT.